The present T cell receptor beta chain was sequenced within a study of cytotoxic CD8 clonotypes in ibrutinib-treated CLL. Study results and caveats: With treatment, public clonotypes, which were uncommon, either contracted or remained stable.

About this clone: Its specificity is not known.

Roughly 2 micrograms of genomic DNA, which was extracted from cryopreserved PBMCs, served as the material used for the TCR beta libraries. CDR3 length: 14 residues. Germline V gene data show CDR1 as SGHDT and CDR2 as YYEEEE. V was cut by 7 bases and J by 2 bases, with 15 bases left in between. Assay used: immunoSEQ multiplex PCR; TCRdb lists only in-frame clones, some missing. The sample contains more than 150,000 clones, around three quarters of which appear only once. V usage is TRBV5-6 and J usage is TRBJ2-5; D unclear. The sequence was collected from a human donor with chronic lymphocytic leukemia. The starting material was PBMCs, obtained after 24 months of ibrutinib treatment. DNA for the CDR3: TGTGCCAGCTATTCGGGTCGACGGCAAGAGACCCAGTACTTC. Residues: CASYSGRRQETQYF.